These 29 T cell receptor beta chains were all obtained from the same sample, sequenced in a study of tumor and adjacent non-tumor tissue in lung cancer. A modified ARM-PCR protocol with three rounds of nested PCR amplified TCRbeta. Using its own MiXCR run on the multiplex PCR reads, TCRdb lists one record per CDR3 protein. The sample lists under 95,000 distinct CDR3 sequences; about three fifths were seen once. No cell sorting was done before RNA was extracted from the tissue. The sequenced material came from lung tumor tissue. The receptors were gathered from a man aged 65 to 79 with non-small cell lung cancer.

The CDR3 reads CASSLYQETQYF. CDR3 nucleotide sequence: TGTGCCAGCAGCCTGTATCAAGAGACCCAGTACTTC. The gene calls are TRBV11-2 and TRBJ2-5; D remains unclear. CDR1 SGHAT and CDR2 FQNNGV come from the germline V gene. V gave up 5 bases and J gave up 2 bases, with 6 bases separating them. The length of the CDR3 is 12 residues.

V usage is TRBV11-2 and J usage is TRBJ2-7; D gene unclear. Deletions cut 6 bases from V and 13 bases from J, with 16 bases between. The CDR3 loop spans 11 amino acids. Germline V gives CDR1 SGHAT, CDR2 FQNNGV. The CDR3 region has the DNA TGTGCCAGCAGAGAACGCTACGGGCAATACTTC. Amino acid sequence: CASRERYGQYF.

This clonotype was recorded a few times. One end of the junction is discordant with germline, which a read error may explain. This sequence joins TRBV20-1 and TRBJ1-1; D call uncertain. CDR3 length: 13 amino acids. Germline V gives CDR1 DFQATT, CDR2 SNEGSKA (reference sequence). The CDR3 bases are TGCTGTGCTAGAGATGCCGGAAACACTGAAGCTTTCTTT. Its protein product is CCARDAGNTEAFF.

Of note for this clonotype: Relative to the germline gene, one junction end is altered; a read error may explain this. The J gene is TRBJ2-7, the V gene TRBV11-2; D may be TRBD2 (6 bases). The length of the CDR3 is 15 residues. Germline V lookup: CDR1 SGHAT, CDR2 FQNNGV. The CDR3 is CASSLDLARGSGRYF. In nucleotides, the CDR3 is TGTGCCAGCAGCTTAGATTTAGCGCGGGGCTCTGGTCGGTATTTC.

This clonotype was counted once. The rearrangement links TRBV27 to TRBJ1-2; TRBD1 matches at 7 bases. Trimming removed 4 bases from V and 6 bases from J; junction bases left unmatched: 8. This CDR3 has 14 residues. Looked up from germline, CDR1 is MNHEY and CDR2 is SMNVEV (reference sequence). Here the CDR3 DNA reads TGTGCCAGCAGTTCCCAACAGGGGCTAGATGGCTACACCTTC. It encodes CASSSQQGLDGYTF.

This clonotype was seen once. Mismatch with germline at one junction end may stem from a read error. The chain uses TRBV5-5 and TRBJ1-1; no clear D gene. Germline V gene data show CDR1 as SGHKS and CDR2 as YYEKEE (reference sequence). The CDR3 consists of 13 residues. CDR3 nucleotides: TGTGCCAGCAGGAGCCACCTGAACACTGAAACTTTCTTT. Protein sequence: CASRSHLNTETFF.

This clonotype was recorded a few times. This may be a read error: a much more frequent sequence differs by one nucleotide. Because the CDR3 is missing its conserved closing phenylalanine or tryptophan, this is likely a read error. The chain employs TRBV12-3 or TRBV12-4 and TRBJ2-5, with TRBD1 as a possible D gene (6 bases). This CDR3 is 14 amino acids long. V lost 7 bases and J lost 5, with 17 bases in between. CDR3 in amino acids: CASTFSWGPETQYL. The CDR3 coding sequence is TGTGCCAGCACCTTCTCGTGGGGGCCCGAGACCCAGTACTTG.

A word on this clonotype: Since a much larger clone is just one base distant, this may be a read error. This sequence joins TRBV24-1 and TRBJ2-1, with 12 bases matching TRBD2. Trimming removed 4 bases from V and 0 bases from J; junction bases left unmatched: 9. Germline CDR1 KGHDR, CDR2 SFDVKD. The CDR3 spans 19 residues. CDR3 nucleotide sequence: TGTGCCACCAGTGAGGGGGGACTAGCGGGCCAGAGCTCCTACAATGAGCAGTTCTTC. It is translated as CATSEGGLAGQSSYNEQFF.

Regarding this clonotype: This sequence may be a read error, since a much larger clone differs from it by one base. This chain links TRBV2 with TRBJ2-3; D possibly corresponds to TRBD2 (7 bases). CDR3 length equals 15 residues. Trimming took off 6 bases at V and 1 base at J, with 14 bases between the two ends. Looked up from germline, CDR1 is SNHLY and CDR2 is FYNNEI. This CDR3 is CASRKGGGGTDTQYF. The CDR3 DNA is TGTGCCAGCAGAAAGGGGGGGGGAGGCACAGATACGCAGTATTTT.

Turning to this clonotype: Its ends do not fully match the called genes, so a read error is possible. The rearrangement uses TRBV11-2 and TRBJ1-1; no clear D. The CDR3 spans 13 residues. Germline CDR1 is SGHAT and CDR2 is FQNNGV. CDR3 loop: CASSSDNYTEAFF. CDR3 in DNA: TGTGCCAGCAGTTCAGACAACTACACTGAAGCTTTCTTC.

For this clonotype: A much larger clone lies a single base off, so this may be a read error. The CDR3 region has the DNA TGTGCCAGCAGCTTGGGGGGACAGGGCCTAAATAGCAATCAGCCCCAGCTTTTT. It codes for CASSLGGQGLNSNQPQLF. This chain connects TRBV5-4 to TRBJ1-5; TRBD1 aligns across 9 bases. Looked up from germline, CDR1 is SGHNT and CDR2 is YYREEE (reference sequence). The CDR3 loop spans 18 amino acids. Full variable domain (remainder filled in from reference TRBV5-4 and TRBJ1-5): ETGVTQSPTHLIKTRGQQVTLRCSSQSGHNTVSWYQQALGQGPQFIFQYYREEENGRGNFPPRFSGLQFPNYSSELNVNALELDDSALYLCASSLGGQGLNSNQPQLFGDGTRLSIL.

Regarding this clonotype: It is likely a read error, because the conserved phenylalanine at the end of the CDR3 is missing. The DNA is left out, because the CDR3 cannot be placed on it with certainty; the CDR3 is given as TCRdb lists it. J is TRBJ2-7 and V is TRBV5-4. Germline V gene data show CDR1 as SGHNT and CDR2 as YYREEE (reference sequence). The CDR3 spans 14 residues, counting both ends. The CDR3 reads CASSLRGISYEQYI.

Comment on this clonotype: Sequence at one end of the junction differs from germline and may be a read error. This chain links TRBV24-1 with TRBJ2-7, with TRBD1 as a possible D gene (5 bases). Germline lookup yields CDR1 KGHDR and CDR2 SFDVKD. The CDR3 is 14 amino acids. The CDR3 reads CAISPRVGSYEQYF. The CDR3 DNA reads as TGTGCCATCAGCCCCAGGGTCGGTTCCTACGAGCAGTACTTT.

This clonotype was detected many times. The chain links TRBV5-1 to TRBJ2-1; TRBD1 aligns across 8 bases. The CDR3 contains 15 residues. CDR1 is SGHRS, CDR2 YFSETQ, per germline. Trimming cost V 4 bases and J 8 bases; bases outside gene matches: 11. This chain's CDR3 is CASSAKTGVLDEQFF. The CDR3 DNA follows: TGCGCCAGCAGCGCCAAGACAGGGGTTTTGGATGAGCAGTTCTTC.

This chain links TRBV29-1 with TRBJ1-5, with D possibly matching TRBD1 (6 bases). From germline, CDR1 is SQVTM and CDR2 ANQGSEA. V gave up 6 bases and J gave up 3 bases, with 12 bases separating them. There are 13 residues in the CDR3. The CDR3 sequence is CSVRTEVNQPQHF. The CDR3 region has the DNA TGCAGCGTCCGGACAGAGGTCAATCAGCCCCAGCATTTT.

On this clonotype: This may be a read error, as it is one base from a much larger clone. This chain uses TRBV6-1 with TRBJ2-7; the D is unclear. Germline CDR1 and CDR2: MNHNS and SASEGT. This CDR3 comprises 13 residues. For the CDR3, the DNA is TGTGCCAGCACTGAAACCCTCGGCTACAAGCAGTACTTC. It yields the protein CASTETLGYKQYF.

The V gene is TRBV28, the J gene TRBJ2-1; no reliable D call. V was clipped by 6 bases and J by 7 bases, with 10 bases between them. The CDR3 runs 12 residues. Germline lookup yields CDR1 MDHEN and CDR2 SYDVKM. In DNA, the CDR3 is TGTGCCAGCAGCGAAACGTGGAATGAGCAGTTCTTC. It encodes CASSETWNEQFF.

This clonotype occurred many times. The gene calls are TRBV6-5 and TRBJ1-1, with a tentative D call TRBD1 (5 bases). The length of the CDR3 is 14 residues. Trimming cost V 0 bases and J 0 bases, with 5 bases left between them. Germline V gene data show CDR1 as MNHEY and CDR2 as SVGAGI. CDR3 coding DNA: TGTGCCAGCAGTTACTCAGGGGTGAACACTGAAGCTTTCTTT. It is translated as CASSYSGVNTEAFF.

The V and J genes are TRBV20-1 and TRBJ2-2, with 11 bases identical to TRBD2. The CDR3 has 13 residues. Unmatched junction bases numbered 1, after V lost 3 bases and J lost 7 bases. Germline V gene lookup returns CDR1 DFQATT and CDR2 SNEGSKA (reference sequence). The CDR3 coding sequence is TGCAGTGCTAGGACTAGCGGGGTCGGGGAGCTGTTTTTT. Amino acids: CSARTSGVGELFF.

The chain recombines TRBV6-5 with TRBJ2-7; TRBD1 matches 9 bases. Germline CDR1 reads MNHEY; CDR2 reads SVGAGI. V lost 9 bases, J lost 5 bases, and 14 bases stayed unmatched. This CDR3 is 15 amino acids long. In DNA form, the CDR3 reads TGTGCCAGTTGTTACGTGACAGGGGGTATAAACGAGCAGTACTTC. This gives the protein CASCYVTGGINEQYF.

Turning to this clonotype: A much larger clonotype is one base distant, so this may be a read error. This chain connects TRBV29-1 to TRBJ2-7; D is unresolved. This CDR3 has 11 amino acids. Germline V gene sequence: CDR1 SQVTM, CDR2 ANQGSEA. The CDR3 is CSGTSSYGQYF. The DNA of the CDR3 is TGCAGCGGGACCTCCTCCTACGGGCAGTACTTC.

On this clonotype: One end of the junction varies from germline; a read error may be responsible. The CDR3 DNA reads TGTAGCACCCTGGGGCAGGGGCTCCACGAGCAGTGCTTC. Translation gives CSTLGQGLHEQCF. The chain employs TRBV29-1 and TRBJ2-7, with a weak D call TRBD1 (6 bases). Germline V lookup: CDR1 SQVTM, CDR2 ANQGSEA. This CDR3 region has 13 residues.

V gene TRBV5-1 combines with J gene TRBJ2-5; 8 bases agree with TRBD1. CDR3 length: 17 amino acids. Germline V gives CDR1 SGHRS, CDR2 YFSETQ. V shed 3 bases, J shed 5 bases, and the junction held 15 bases outside the gene matches. The CDR3 coding sequence is TGCGCCAGCAGCTCTAAGCCTGGGACAGGAGAAAAGGAGACCCAGTACTTC. Translating it yields CASSSKPGTGEKETQYF.

Concerning this clonotype itself: A single base separates this from a much larger clone, so it may be a read error. The CDR3 loop reads CAGSSGHLNTEAFF. The CDR3 DNA reads TGTGCCGGCAGCTCAGGACATTTGAACACTGAAGCTTTCTTT. The chain couples TRBV7-8 to TRBJ1-1; a possible D gene is TRBD1 (5 bases). The CDR3 has 14 residues. The germline V gene has CDR1 SGHVS and CDR2 FQNEAQ.

This clonotype was detected a few times. The chain carries TRBV19 and TRBJ2-1, with D unclear. Germline V CDR1 and CDR2: LNHDA, SQIVND (reference sequence). This CDR3 spans 13 amino acids. Trimming removed 3 bases at V and 6 bases at J, with 9 bases between. The CDR3 DNA reads TGTGCCAGTAGTATTCCCCACGGCAATGAGCAGTTCTTC. This sequence encodes CASSIPHGNEQFF.

For this clonotype: It is likely a read error, because the conserved phenylalanine at the end of the CDR3 is missing. V and J are TRBV7-8 and TRBJ2-1; 10 bases map to TRBD2. V shed 5 bases, J shed 7 bases, and the junction held 5 bases outside the gene matches. The CDR3 length is 14 residues. In germline, CDR1 is SGHVS, CDR2 FQNEAQ. The CDR3 DNA sequence: TGTGCCAGCAGCCCACTAGCGGGAAGTAATGAGCAGTTCTTA. Translating gives CASSPLAGSNEQFL.

This clonotype has a count of ten or more. The V gene is TRBV6-5, the J gene TRBJ2-5, with D possibly TRBD1 on 6 matching bases. The CDR3 has 16 residues. V gave up 7 bases and J gave up 2 bases, with 20 bases separating them. Germline V lookup: CDR1 MNHEY, CDR2 SVGAGI. The CDR3 is CASNPQGWGPQETQYF. CDR3 in DNA: TGTGCCAGCAACCCTCAGGGGTGGGGGCCACAAGAGACCCAGTACTTC.

This clonotype was observed a handful of times. The chain links TRBV28 to TRBJ1-5, with a weak D call TRBD1 (5 bases). The V gene's germline CDR1 is MDHEN and CDR2 SYDVKM. There are 15 residues in the CDR3. Trimming removed 6 bases from V and 4 bases from J, with 16 bases in between. The CDR3 is CASRFGGGANQPQHF. CDR3 sequence (DNA): TGTGCCAGCAGGTTTGGGGGGGGAGCGAATCAGCCCCAGCATTTT.

Concerning this clonotype itself: A much larger clone lies a single base off, so this may be a read error. The chain couples TRBV2 to TRBJ2-7, with 9 bases identical to TRBD1. CDR3 length equals 13 residues. Germline CDR1 is SNHLY and CDR2 is FYNNEI. CDR3 sequence: CVSTGQGLYEQYF. CDR3 bases: TGTGTCAGCACAGGACAGGGGCTATACGAGCAGTACTTC.